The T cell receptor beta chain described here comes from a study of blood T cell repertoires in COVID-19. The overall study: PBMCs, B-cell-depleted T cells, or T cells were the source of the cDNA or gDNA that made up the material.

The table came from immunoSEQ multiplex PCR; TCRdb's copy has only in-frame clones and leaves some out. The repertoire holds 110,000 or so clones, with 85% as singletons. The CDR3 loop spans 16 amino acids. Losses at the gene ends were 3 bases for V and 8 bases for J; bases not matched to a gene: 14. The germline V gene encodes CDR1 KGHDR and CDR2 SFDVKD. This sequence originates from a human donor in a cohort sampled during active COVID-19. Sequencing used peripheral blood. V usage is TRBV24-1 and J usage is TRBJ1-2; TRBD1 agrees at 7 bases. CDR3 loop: CATSDLSAGGIRGYTF. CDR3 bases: TGTGCCACCAGTGATCTGAGCGCAGGGGGGATTCGGGGCTACACCTTC.